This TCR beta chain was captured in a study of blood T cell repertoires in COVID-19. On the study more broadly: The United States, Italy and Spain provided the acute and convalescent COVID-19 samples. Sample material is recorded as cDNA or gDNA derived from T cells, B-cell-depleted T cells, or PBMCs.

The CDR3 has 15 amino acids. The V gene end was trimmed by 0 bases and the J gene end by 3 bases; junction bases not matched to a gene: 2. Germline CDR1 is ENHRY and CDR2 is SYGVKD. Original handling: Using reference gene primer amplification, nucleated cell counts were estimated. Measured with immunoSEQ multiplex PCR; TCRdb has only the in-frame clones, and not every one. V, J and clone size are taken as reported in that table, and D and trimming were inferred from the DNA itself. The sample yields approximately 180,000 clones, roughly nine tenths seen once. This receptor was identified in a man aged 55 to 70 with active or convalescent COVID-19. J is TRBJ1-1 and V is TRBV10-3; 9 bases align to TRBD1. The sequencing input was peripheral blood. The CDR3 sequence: CAISESTGGDTEAFF. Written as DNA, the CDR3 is TGTGCCATCAGTGAGTCGACAGGGGGAGACACTGAAGCTTTCTTT.